The rows below give T cell receptor beta chains drawn from one sample of a study of T cells in Graves' hyperthyroidism and ophthalmopathy. TCRdb analysed the multiplex PCR reads with MiXCR anew, one entry per CDR3 protein. Of a few hundred thousand distinct CDR3 sequences listed, approximately 18% are singletons. The source material was blood. The receptors originated from a man over 45 with Graves' ophthalmopathy. The CDR3 runs from the conserved cysteine through the conserved F or W.

J	V	CDR3
TRBJ2-5	TRBV15	CAASNGVGETQYF
TRBJ1-3	TRBV7-9	CASSLNRELRTIYF
TRBJ2-1	TRBV3-1	CASSQDFYEQFF
TRBJ2-5	TRBV10-2	CASSAAAQETQYF
TRBJ2-5	TRBV2	CASSERGLYQETQYF
TRBJ2-1	TRBV30	CAWRDEMAPRTSGRVGNEQFF
TRBJ2-2	TRBV2	CASSEALGSTGELFF
TRBJ2-7	TRBV19	CASSIGQLNYEQYF
TRBJ2-7	TRBV11-2	CASSLGLTGSYEQYF
TRBJ2-7	TRBV28	CASAGTGINYEQYF
TRBJ1-5	TRBV12-3/TRBV12-4	CASSRTSISTQHF
TRBJ2-3	TRBV6-1	CASSLTGRRGDTQYF
TRBJ2-2	TRBV6-1	CASRPDRGSVNTGELFF
TRBJ1-1	TRBV7-9	CASSQHQGTEAFF
TRBJ1-5	TRBV6-1	CASENPGQGASQPQHF
TRBJ2-1	TRBV7-3	CASSAASGGYNEQFF
TRBJ2-3	TRBV6-1	CASSRRVRTDTQYF
TRBJ2-7	TRBV12-3/TRBV12-4	CASSRDALSYEQYF
TRBJ1-5	TRBV2	CASRERQVQPQHF
TRBJ1-1	TRBV7-8	CASSGGTPGGTEAFF
TRBJ1-2	TRBV27	CASSFITGVGGYTF
TRBJ2-1	TRBV19	CASRRLAGEGNEQFF
TRBJ2-1	TRBV9	CASSPLGPSYNEQFF
TRBJ1-1	TRBV6-1	CASRQWTENTEAFF
TRBJ1-1	TRBV5-1	CASSLQDTANTEAFF
TRBJ2-1	TRBV7-8	CASSLALRSNEQFF
TRBJ2-3	TRBV20-1	CSASSEGGTRGDTQYF
TRBJ2-5	TRBV7-9	CASSLVVGDQETQYF